This T cell receptor beta chain was identified during a study of blood T cell repertoires in COVID-19. In the study overall: Material from acute and convalescent COVID-19 was sourced from the United States, Italy and Spain.

The V end lost 0 bases, the J end lost 7 bases, and 9 bases lay between the germline ends. The CDR3 length is 14 residues. Germline CDR1 LNHNV, CDR2 YYDKDF (reference sequence). In the study's own analysis: Using reference gene primer amplification, nucleated cell counts were estimated. Data came from immunoSEQ multiplex PCR; TCRdb stores just in-frame clones and leaves some out. V and J calls and clone size are those listed in that table; D and trimming were worked out from the DNA. The sample lists 200,000 to 250,000 clones, about 87% occurring once. The sequence was collected from a man between 50 and 59 years old who had been exposed to COVID-19. The sample taken for sequencing was PBMCs or T cells enriched from blood (not recorded which). The genes are TRBV15 and TRBJ1-4; a possible D gene is TRBD1 (5 bases). The CDR3 loop reads CATSREQEGEKLFF. Here the CDR3 DNA reads TGTGCCACCAGCAGAGAACAGGAGGGTGAAAAACTGTTTTTT.